The 15 T cell receptor beta chains listed next were all sequenced from one sample in a study of Ad26.COV2.S vaccination and SARS-CoV-2 variants. Treatment specified: about 20 received Ad26.COV2.S at low or high dose, single or two shots; about 5 received placebo; per-sample allocation not given. Collection of samples fell on day 63 after the first vaccine or placebo injection. Assay: immunoSEQ multiplex PCR; the TCRdb copy retains only in-frame clones and omits some. In the table there are hundreds of thousands of clones, 89% of which are singletons. The source was peripheral blood, collected in a trial of Ad26.COV2.S vaccine versus placebo. The source of these receptors is a person aged 18-60 years who received the Ad26.COV2.S COVID-19 vaccine or a placebo.

The V call is TRBV3-1 (or the pseudogene TRBV3-2), the J call TRBJ2-7; 8 bases match TRBD2. This CDR3 comprises 16 residues. Germline lookup yields CDR1 LGHDT and CDR2 YNNKEL (reference sequence). V gave up 0 bases and J gave up 3 bases; unmatched junction bases: 7. CDR3 sequence: CASSQDVQRGNYEQYF. The CDR3 bases are TGTGCCAGCAGCCAAGATGTCCAGCGGGGGAACTACGAGCAGTACTTC.

The chain carries TRBV30 and TRBJ1-6; D not resolved. CDR1 is GTSNPN, CDR2 SVGIG, per germline (reference sequence). Trimming pared 4 bases from V and 5 bases from J, leaving 15 bases between. This CDR3 has 15 residues. CDR3 loop: CAWKKSGRDNSPLHF. CDR3 bases: TGTGCCTGGAAGAAGTCAGGTCGGGATAATTCACCCCTCCACTTT.

The rearrangement joins TRBV15 to TRBJ1-1; no reliable D call. The CDR3 runs 13 residues. V shed 1 base and J shed 8 bases, with 11 bases lying between them. The germline V gene has CDR1 LNHNV and CDR2 YYDKDF (reference sequence). CDR3 sequence reads: CATSRAGVTEAFF. DNA of the CDR3: TGTGCCACCAGCAGAGCTGGAGTGACGGAAGCTTTCTTT.

This chain links TRBV5-4 with TRBJ1-2; D gene unclear. This CDR3 has 13 amino acids. Germline values: CDR1 SGHNT, CDR2 YYREEE (reference sequence). The germline V and J ends were trimmed by 5 bases and 1 base, with 9 bases remaining between them. The CDR3 protein is CASSSDFNYGYTF. CDR3 coding DNA: TGTGCCAGCAGTTCGGATTTTAACTATGGCTACACCTTC.

In the case of this clone: Other nucleotide sequences in the sample specify the same CDR3. The J gene is TRBJ1-2, the V gene TRBV5-1, with unresolved D. V lost 0 bases and J 6 bases, leaving 3 bases between the germline ends. The germline V gene encodes CDR1 SGHRS and CDR2 YFSETQ. The CDR3 spans 11 residues. The CDR3 DNA is TGCGCCAGCAGCTTGGGGAATGGCTACACCTTC. Translated, it gives CASSLGNGYTF.

With respect to this clone: The sample carries other DNA sequences with the same CDR3. The chain is built from TRBV2 and TRBJ2-2, with D perhaps TRBD1 (6 bases). CDR1 and CDR2 from the germline V gene are SNHLY and FYNNEI. The CDR3 has 14 amino acids. Trimming removed 0 bases at V and 5 bases at J, with 7 bases between. As DNA, the CDR3 is TGTGCCAGCAGTGAAGCCGGGACAACCGGGGAGCTGTTTTTT. It specifies CASSEAGTTGELFF.

This rearrangement joins TRBV13 to TRBJ2-1; D might be TRBD2 (6 bases). The germline V and J ends were trimmed by 4 bases and 4 bases, with 11 bases remaining between them. CDR3 length: 14 amino acids. In germline, CDR1 is PRHDT, CDR2 FYEKMQ (reference sequence). The CDR3 DNA sequence: TGTGCCAGCAGCTCTCGGGACTCTTACAATGAGCAGTTCTTC. Its translation: CASSSRDSYNEQFF. Looking up the rest from reference TRBV13 and TRBJ2-1 gives the full variable domain: AAGVIQSPRHLIKEKRETATLKCYPIPRHDTVYWYQQGPGQDPQFLISFYEKMQSDKGSIPDRFSAQQFSDYHSELNMSSLELGDSALYFCASSSRDSYNEQFFGPGTRLTVL.

The chain is built from TRBV6-2 or TRBV6-3 and TRBJ2-1; D is perhaps TRBD2 (6 bases). V was shortened by 5 bases and J by 8 bases, with 16 bases between the two germline ends. Germline CDR1 MNHEY, CDR2 SVGEGT. CDR3 length equals 14 residues. The DNA for the CDR3 is TGTGCCAGCAGTATCCGACTAGAGGTGTATGAGCAGTTCTTC. It specifies CASSIRLEVYEQFF.

A word on this clone: Other DNA sequences in the sample encode the same CDR3. The rearrangement uses TRBV7-2 and TRBJ1-3, with 7 bases lining up with TRBD1. The CDR3 consists of 14 residues. Trimming at V came to 1 base and at J to 4 bases, leaving 1 base not matched to a gene. In germline, CDR1 is SGHTA, CDR2 FQGNSA. CDR3 sequence: CASSLGGQGNTIYF. CDR3 coding DNA: TGTGCCAGCAGCTTAGGGGGACAGGGAAACACCATATATTTT. Together with reference TRBV7-2 and TRBJ1-3, the CDR3 gives the full variable domain: GAGVSQSPSNKVTEKGKDVELRCDPISGHTALYWYRQSLGQGLEFLIYFQGNSAPDKSGLPSDRFSAERTGGSVSTLTIQRTQQEDSAVYLCASSLGGQGNTIYFGEGSWLTVV.

The CDR3 nucleotides are TGTGCCAGCAGCTTTAGGAGCGGGGGCACCGGGGAGCTGTTTTTT. Its translation: CASSFRSGGTGELFF. This chain joins TRBV12-1 and TRBJ2-2; no DNA check was done on the table's D call, TRBD2. TRBV12-1 is deemed a pseudogene. CDR3 length equals 15 residues.

The genes are TRBV13 and TRBJ2-7; D is ambiguous. CDR3 size: 12 residues. In germline, CDR1 is PRHDT, CDR2 FYEKMQ (reference sequence). The germline V and J ends were trimmed by 2 bases and 3 bases, with 5 bases remaining between them. DNA of the CDR3: TGTGCCAGCAGCTTAATCGGCTACGAGCAGTACTTC. This encodes CASSLIGYEQYF.

The genes are TRBV30 and TRBJ2-1; 8 nucleotides match TRBD1. V was pared by 1 base and J by 8 bases, with 10 bases of the junction left unmatched. The CDR3 runs to 15 residues. The V gene's germline CDR1 is GTSNPN and CDR2 SVGIG (reference sequence). In DNA form, the CDR3 reads TGTGCCTGGAGTGGGGGCAGGGGGCAGGTTGATGAGCAGTTCTTC. Translated: CAWSGGRGQVDEQFF. Looking up the rest from reference TRBV30 and TRBJ2-1 gives the full variable domain: SQTIHQWPATLVQPVGSPLSLECTVEGTSNPNLYWYRQAAGRGLQLLFYSVGIGQISSEVPQNLSASRPQDRQFILSSKKLLLSDSGFYLCAWSGGRGQVDEQFFGPGTRLTVL.

The rearrangement joins TRBV15 to TRBJ2-2; tentatively, D is TRBD1 or TRBD2 (5 bases each). The V gene lost 0 bases and the J gene lost 6 bases, with 11 bases spanning the gap. The CDR3 covers 15 residues. Germline V gives CDR1 LNHNV, CDR2 YYDKDF (reference sequence). CDR3 bases: TGTGCCACCAGCAGAGATCTTCGAGGGGCCGGGGAGCTGTTTTTT. Translated: CATSRDLRGAGELFF.

The rearrangement joins TRBV24-1 to TRBJ2-1; D is undetermined. The CDR3 extends over 13 amino acids. The ends were cut back, 4 bases at V and 7 bases at J, with 10 bases in the middle. Germline values: CDR1 KGHDR, CDR2 SFDVKD. CDR3 sequence reads: CATSDLNKNEQFF. CDR3 bases: TGTGCCACCAGTGACCTCAACAAAAATGAGCAGTTCTTC.

The chain couples TRBV9 to TRBJ1-6, with D perhaps TRBD1 (6 bases). The CDR3 consists of 16 residues. V was cut by 3 bases and J by 5 bases, with 15 bases left in between. Per germline, CDR1 SGDLS and CDR2 YYNGEE. The CDR3 DNA sequence: TGTGCCAGCAGCGACAGACAGGATCGAGATAATTCACCCCTCCACTTT. Its protein product is CASSDRQDRDNSPLHF.